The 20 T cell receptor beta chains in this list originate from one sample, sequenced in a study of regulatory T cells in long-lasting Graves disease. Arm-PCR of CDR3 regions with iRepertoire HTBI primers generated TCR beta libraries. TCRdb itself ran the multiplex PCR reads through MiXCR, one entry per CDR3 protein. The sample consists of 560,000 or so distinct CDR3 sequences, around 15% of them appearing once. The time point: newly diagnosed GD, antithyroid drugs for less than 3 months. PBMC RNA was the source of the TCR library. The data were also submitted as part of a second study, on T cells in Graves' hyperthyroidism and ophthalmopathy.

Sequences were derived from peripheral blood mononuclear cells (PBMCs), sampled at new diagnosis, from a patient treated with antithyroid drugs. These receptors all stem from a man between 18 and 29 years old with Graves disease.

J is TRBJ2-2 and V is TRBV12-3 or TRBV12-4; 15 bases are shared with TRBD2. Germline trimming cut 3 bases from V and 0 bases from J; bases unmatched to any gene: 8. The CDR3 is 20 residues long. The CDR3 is CASSFSLGLAGGPNTGELFF. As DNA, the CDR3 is TGTGCCAGCAGTTTCTCCCTTGGACTAGCGGGAGGGCCGAACACCGGGGAGCTGTTTTTT.

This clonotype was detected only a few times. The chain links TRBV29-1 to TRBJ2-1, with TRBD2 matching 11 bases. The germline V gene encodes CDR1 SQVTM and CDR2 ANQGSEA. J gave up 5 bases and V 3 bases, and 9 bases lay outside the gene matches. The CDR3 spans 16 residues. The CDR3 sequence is CSVEGFSGRADNEQFF. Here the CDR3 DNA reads TGCAGCGTTGAGGGGTTTAGCGGGAGGGCCGACAATGAGCAGTTCTTC.

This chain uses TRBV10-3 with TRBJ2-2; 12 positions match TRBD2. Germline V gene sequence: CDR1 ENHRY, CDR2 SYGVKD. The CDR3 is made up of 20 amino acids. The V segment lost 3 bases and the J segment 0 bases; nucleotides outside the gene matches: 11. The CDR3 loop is CAISDFGASGRGPNTGELFF. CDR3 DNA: TGTGCCATCAGTGACTTTGGGGCTAGCGGGAGGGGTCCGAACACCGGGGAGCTGTTTTTT.

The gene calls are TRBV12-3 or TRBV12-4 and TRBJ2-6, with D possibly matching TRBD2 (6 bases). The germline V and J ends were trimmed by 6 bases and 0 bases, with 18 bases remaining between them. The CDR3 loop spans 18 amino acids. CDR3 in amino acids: CASSQFGAGISGANVLTF. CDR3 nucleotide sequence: TGTGCCAGCAGCCAATTCGGGGCGGGAATCTCTGGGGCCAACGTCCTGACTTTC.

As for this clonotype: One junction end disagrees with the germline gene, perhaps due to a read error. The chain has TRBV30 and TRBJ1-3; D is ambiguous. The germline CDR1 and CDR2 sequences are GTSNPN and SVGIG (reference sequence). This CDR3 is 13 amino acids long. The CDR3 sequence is CAWSGAPSTGPIF. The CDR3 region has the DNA TGTGCCTGGAGTGGGGCCCCCAGTACCGGGCCAATTTTT. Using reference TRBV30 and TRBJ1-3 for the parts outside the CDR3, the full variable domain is SQTIHQWPATLVQPVGSPLSLECTVEGTSNPNLYWYRQAAGRGLQLLFYSVGIGQISSEVPQNLSASRPQDRQFILSSKKLLLSDSGFYLCAWSGAPSTGPIFGEGSWLTVV.

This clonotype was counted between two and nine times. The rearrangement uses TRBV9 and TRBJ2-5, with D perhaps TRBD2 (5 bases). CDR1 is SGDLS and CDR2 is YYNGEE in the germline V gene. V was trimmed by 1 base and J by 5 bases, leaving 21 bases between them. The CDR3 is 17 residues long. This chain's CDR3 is CASSVFGGSPGGETQYF. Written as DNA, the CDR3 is TGTGCCAGCAGCGTATTTGGTGGGAGCCCAGGTGGTGAGACCCAGTACTTC. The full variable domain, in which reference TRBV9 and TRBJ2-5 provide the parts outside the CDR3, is DSGVTQTPKHLITATGQRVTLRCSPRSGDLSVYWYQQSLDQGLQFLIQYYNGEERAKGNILERFSAQQFPDLHSELNLSSLELGDSALYFCASSVFGGSPGGETQYFGPGTRLLVL.

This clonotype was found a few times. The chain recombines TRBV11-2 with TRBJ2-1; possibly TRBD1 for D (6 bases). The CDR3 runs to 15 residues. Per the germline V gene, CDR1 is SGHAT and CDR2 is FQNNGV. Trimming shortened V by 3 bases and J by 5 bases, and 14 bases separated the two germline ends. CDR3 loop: CASSLEAGVDNEQFF. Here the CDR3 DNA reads TGTGCCAGCAGCTTGGAGGCAGGGGTTGACAATGAGCAGTTCTTC.

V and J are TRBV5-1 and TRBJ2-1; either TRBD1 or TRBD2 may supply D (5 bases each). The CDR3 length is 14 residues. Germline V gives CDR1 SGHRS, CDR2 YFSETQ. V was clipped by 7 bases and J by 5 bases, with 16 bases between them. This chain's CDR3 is CASGYQRGNNEQFF. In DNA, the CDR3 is TGCGCCAGCGGCTATCAACGGGGCAACAATGAGCAGTTCTTC.

CDR3 DNA: TGTGCCAGCAGTGGACCGGGACTCTACGAGCAGTACTTC. Protein: CASSGPGLYEQYF. The rearrangement links TRBV9 to TRBJ2-7, with D perhaps matching TRBD2 (6 bases). Germline loops: CDR1 SGDLS, CDR2 YYNGEE. The CDR3 contains 13 residues. Between the trimmed V and J ends, which lost 5 bases and 3 bases, there was a span of 12 bases.

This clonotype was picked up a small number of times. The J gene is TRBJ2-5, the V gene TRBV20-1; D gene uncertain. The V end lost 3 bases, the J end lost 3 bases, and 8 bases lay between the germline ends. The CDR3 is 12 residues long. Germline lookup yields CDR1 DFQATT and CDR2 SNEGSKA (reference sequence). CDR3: CSASGAKETQYF. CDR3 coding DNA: TGCAGTGCTAGTGGTGCCAAAGAGACCCAGTACTTC.

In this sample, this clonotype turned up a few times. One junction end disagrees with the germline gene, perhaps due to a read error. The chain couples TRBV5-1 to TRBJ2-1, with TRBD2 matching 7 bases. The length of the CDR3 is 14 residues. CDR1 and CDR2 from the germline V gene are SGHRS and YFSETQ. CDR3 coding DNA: TGCACCAGCAGCTTGGTTGGGACTATCAATGAGCAGTTCTTC. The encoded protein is CTSSLVGTINEQFF.

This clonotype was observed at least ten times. The CDR3 DNA is TGTGCCACCAGCCCTGGGCAGGGAAATTCACCCCTCCACTTT. It yields the protein CATSPGQGNSPLHF. J is TRBJ1-6 and V is TRBV15; possible D gene TRBD1, 5 bases. Germline V lookup: CDR1 LNHNV, CDR2 YYDKDF (reference sequence). The CDR3 is made up of 14 amino acids. Trimming cost V 5 bases and J 7 bases, with 12 bases left between them.

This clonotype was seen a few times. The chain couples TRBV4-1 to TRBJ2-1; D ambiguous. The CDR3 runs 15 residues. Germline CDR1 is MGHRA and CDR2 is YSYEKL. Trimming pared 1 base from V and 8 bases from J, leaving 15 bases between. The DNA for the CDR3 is TGCGCCAGCAGCCAAGTGGTCCTAGTTTATGATGAGCAGTTCTTC. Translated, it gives CASSQVVLVYDEQFF.

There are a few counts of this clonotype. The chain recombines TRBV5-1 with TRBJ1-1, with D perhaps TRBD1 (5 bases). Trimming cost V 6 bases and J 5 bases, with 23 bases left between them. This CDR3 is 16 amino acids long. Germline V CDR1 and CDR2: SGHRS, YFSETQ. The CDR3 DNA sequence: TGCGCCAGCAAGACCCGGCTGGACATTTCGGTAACTGAAGCTTTCTTT. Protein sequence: CASKTRLDISVTEAFF.

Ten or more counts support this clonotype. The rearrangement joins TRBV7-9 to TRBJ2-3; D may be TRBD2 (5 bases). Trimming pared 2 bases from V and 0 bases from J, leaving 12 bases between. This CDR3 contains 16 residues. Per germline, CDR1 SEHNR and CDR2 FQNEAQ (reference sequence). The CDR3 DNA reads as TGTGCCAGCAGCTTAATGAGCGGTGGTAGCACAGATACGCAGTATTTT. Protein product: CASSLMSGGSTDTQYF. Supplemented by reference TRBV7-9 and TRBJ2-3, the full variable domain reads DTGVSQNPRHKITKRGQNVTFRCDPISEHNRLYWYRQTLGQGPEFLTYFQNEAQLEKSRLLSDRFSAERPKGSFSTLEIQRTEQGDSAMYLCASSLMSGGSTDTQYFGPGTRLTVL.

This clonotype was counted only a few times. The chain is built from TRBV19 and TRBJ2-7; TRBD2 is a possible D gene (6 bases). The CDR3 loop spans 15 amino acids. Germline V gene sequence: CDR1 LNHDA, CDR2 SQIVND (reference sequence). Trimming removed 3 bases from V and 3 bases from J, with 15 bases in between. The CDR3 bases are TGTGCCAGTAGTATTGTGGGAGGATCCGACTACGAGCAGTACTTC. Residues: CASSIVGGSDYEQYF.

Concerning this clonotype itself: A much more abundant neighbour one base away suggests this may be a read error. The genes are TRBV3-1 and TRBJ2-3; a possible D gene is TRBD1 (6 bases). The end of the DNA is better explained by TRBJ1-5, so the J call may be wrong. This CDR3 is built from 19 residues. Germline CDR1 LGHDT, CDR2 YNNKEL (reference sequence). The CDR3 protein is CASSQDSIADSLSTDTQHF. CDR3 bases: TGTGCCAGCAGCCAAGATTCGATAGCGGACAGCCTTAGCACAGATACGCAGCATTTT.

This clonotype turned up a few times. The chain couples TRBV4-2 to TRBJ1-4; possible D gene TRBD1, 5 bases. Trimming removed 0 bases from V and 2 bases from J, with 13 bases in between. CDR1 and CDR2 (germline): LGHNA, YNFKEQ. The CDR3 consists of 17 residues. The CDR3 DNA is TGTGCCAGCAGCCAAGATCCAACGGCAGGGACTAATGAAAAACTGTTTTTT. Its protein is CASSQDPTAGTNEKLFF.

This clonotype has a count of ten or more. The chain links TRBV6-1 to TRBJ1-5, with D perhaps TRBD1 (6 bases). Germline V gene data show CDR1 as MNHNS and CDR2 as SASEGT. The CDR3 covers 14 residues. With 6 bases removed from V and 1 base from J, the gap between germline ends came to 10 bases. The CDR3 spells CASRRQESNQPQHF. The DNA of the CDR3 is TGTGCCAGCAGGAGACAGGAGAGCAATCAGCCCCAGCATTTT.

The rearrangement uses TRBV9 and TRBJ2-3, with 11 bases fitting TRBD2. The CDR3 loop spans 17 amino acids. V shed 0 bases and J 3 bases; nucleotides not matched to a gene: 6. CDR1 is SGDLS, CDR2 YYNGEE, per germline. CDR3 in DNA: TGTGCCAGCAGCGTAGCGGGACTAGCGGCAGATACAGATACGCAGTATTTT. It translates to CASSVAGLAADTDTQYF.